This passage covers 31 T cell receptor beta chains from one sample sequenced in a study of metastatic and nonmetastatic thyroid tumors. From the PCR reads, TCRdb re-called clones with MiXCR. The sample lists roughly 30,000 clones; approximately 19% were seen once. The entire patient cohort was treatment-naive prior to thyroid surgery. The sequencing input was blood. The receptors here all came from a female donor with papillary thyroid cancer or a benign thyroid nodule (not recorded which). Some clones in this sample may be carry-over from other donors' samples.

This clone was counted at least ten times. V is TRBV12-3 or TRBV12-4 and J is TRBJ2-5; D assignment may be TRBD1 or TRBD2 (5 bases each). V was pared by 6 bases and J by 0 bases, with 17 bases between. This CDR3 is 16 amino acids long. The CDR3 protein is CASRPYRRGHQETQYF. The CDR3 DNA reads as TGTGCCAGCAGGCCCTACCGTCGGGGACACCAAGAGACCCAGTACTTC.

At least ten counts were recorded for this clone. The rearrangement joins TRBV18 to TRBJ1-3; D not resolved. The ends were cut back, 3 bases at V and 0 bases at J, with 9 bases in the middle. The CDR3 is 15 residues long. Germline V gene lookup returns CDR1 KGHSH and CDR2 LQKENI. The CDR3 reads CASSPEGVSGNTIYF. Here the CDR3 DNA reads TGTGCCAGCTCACCTGAAGGAGTCTCTGGAAACACCATATATTTT.

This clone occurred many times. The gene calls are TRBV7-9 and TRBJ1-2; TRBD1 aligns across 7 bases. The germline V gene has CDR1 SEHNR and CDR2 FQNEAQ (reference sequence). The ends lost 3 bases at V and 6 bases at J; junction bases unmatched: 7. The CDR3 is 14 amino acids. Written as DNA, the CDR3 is TGTGCCAGCAGCTTCCCAACAGGGGATGATGGCTACACCTTC. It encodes CASSFPTGDDGYTF.

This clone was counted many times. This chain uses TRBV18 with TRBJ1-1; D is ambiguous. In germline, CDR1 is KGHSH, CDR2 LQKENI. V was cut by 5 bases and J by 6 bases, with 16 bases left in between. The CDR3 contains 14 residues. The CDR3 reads CASSTYIGSAEAFF. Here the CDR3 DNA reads TGTGCCAGCTCAACGTACATAGGAAGCGCTGAAGCTTTCTTT.

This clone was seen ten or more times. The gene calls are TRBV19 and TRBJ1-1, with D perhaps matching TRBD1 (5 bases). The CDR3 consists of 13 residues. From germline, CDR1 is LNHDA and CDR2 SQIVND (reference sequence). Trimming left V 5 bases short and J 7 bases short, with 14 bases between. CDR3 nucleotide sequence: TGTGCCAGTAGTCTAACCGGGGCCAGTGAAGCTTTCTTT. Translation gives CASSLTGASEAFF.

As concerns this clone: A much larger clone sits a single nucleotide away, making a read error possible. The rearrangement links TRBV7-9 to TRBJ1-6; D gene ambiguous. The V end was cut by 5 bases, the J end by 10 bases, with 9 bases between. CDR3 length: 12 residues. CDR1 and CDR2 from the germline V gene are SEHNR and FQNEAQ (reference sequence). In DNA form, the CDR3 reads TGTGCCAGCAGCCCAGATTACTCACCCCTCCACTTT. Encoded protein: CASSPDYSPLHF.

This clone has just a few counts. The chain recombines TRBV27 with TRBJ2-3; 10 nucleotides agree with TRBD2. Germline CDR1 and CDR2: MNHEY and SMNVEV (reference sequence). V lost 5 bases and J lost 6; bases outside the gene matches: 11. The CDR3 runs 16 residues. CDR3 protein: CASSLGPSGSQDTQYF. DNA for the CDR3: TGTGCCAGCAGTCTAGGGCCTAGCGGGAGTCAGGATACGCAGTATTTT.

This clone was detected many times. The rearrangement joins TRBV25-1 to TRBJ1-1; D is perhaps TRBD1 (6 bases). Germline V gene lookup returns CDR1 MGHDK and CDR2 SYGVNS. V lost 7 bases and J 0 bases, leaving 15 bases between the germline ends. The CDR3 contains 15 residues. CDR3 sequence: CASTKEGTMNTEAFF. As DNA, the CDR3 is TGTGCCAGCACCAAAGAGGGGACAATGAACACTGAAGCTTTCTTT.

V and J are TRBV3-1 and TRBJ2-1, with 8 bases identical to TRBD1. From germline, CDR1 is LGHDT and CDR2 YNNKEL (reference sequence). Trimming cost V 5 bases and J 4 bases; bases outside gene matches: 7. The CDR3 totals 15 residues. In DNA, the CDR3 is TGTGCCAGCAGCGCTCCGGGACAGGTTTACAATGAGCAGTTCTTC. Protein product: CASSAPGQVYNEQFF.

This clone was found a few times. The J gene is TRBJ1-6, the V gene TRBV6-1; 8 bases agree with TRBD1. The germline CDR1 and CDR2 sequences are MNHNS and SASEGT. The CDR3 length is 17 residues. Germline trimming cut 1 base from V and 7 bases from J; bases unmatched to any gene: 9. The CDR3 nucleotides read TGTGCCAGCAGTGAAGTAGGCCAGGGGGCTTGGAATTCACCCCTCCACTTT. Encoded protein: CASSEVGQGAWNSPLHF.

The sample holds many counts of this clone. For the CDR3, the DNA is TGTGCCAGCAGCCCCAGGGGTGGGTCCTACAATGAGCAGTTCTTC. Translating it yields CASSPRGGSYNEQFF. The chain combines TRBV2 with TRBJ2-1; a possible D gene is TRBD1 (6 bases). The CDR3 loop spans 15 amino acids. CDR1 is SNHLY and CDR2 is FYNNEI in the germline V gene. V lost 6 bases to trimming and J lost 1 base, with 13 bases between them.

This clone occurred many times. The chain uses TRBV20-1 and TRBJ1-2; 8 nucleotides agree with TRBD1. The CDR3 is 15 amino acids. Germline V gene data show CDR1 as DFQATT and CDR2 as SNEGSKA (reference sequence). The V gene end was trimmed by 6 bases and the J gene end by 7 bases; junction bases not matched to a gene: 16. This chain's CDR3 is CSAHATTGVLGGYTF. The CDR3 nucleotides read TGCAGTGCCCATGCTACGACAGGGGTACTTGGTGGCTACACCTTC.

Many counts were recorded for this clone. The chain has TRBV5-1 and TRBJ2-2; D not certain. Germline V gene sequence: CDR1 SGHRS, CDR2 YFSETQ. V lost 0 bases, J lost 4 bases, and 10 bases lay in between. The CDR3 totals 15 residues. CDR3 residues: CASSLAEAPTGELFF. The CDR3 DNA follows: TGCGCCAGCAGCTTGGCCGAGGCTCCCACCGGGGAGCTGTTTTTT.

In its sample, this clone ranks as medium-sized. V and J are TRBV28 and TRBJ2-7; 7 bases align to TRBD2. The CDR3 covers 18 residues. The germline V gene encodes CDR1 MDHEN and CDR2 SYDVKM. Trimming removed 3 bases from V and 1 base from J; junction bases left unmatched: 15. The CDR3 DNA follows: TGTGCCAGCAGTTTGGTATTGCTTAAGCAGGGACTATCCTACGAGCAGTACTTC. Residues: CASSLVLLKQGLSYEQYF.

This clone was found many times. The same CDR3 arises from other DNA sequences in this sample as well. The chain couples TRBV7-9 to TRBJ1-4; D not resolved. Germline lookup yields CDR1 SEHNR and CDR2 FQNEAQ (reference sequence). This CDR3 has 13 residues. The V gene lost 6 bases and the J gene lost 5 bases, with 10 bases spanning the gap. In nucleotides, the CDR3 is TGTGCCAGCAGGGGCGTCTGGAATGAAAAACTGTTTTTT. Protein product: CASRGVWNEKLFF.

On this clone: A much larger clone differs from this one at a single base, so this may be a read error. The CDR3 region is CASREHPGVEQFF. CDR3 nucleotides: TGTGCCAGCCGGGAACACCCGGGGGTTGAGCAGTTCTTC. The rearrangement links TRBV6-1 to TRBJ2-1, with D possibly matching TRBD2 (6 bases). The CDR3 has 13 residues. Germline CDR1 MNHNS, CDR2 SASEGT. With 8 bases removed from V and 9 bases from J, the gap between germline ends came to 17 bases.

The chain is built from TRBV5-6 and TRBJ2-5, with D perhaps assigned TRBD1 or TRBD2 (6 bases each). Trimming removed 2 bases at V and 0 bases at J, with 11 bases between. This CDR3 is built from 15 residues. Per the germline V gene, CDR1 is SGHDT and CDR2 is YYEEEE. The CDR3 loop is CASSLGGPHQETQYF. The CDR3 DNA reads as TGTGCCAGCAGCTTAGGGGGGCCCCACCAAGAGACCCAGTACTTC.

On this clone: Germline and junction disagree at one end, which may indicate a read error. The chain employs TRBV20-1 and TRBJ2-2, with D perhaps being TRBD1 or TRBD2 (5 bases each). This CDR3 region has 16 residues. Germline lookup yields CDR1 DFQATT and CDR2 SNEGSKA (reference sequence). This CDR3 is CSARFVIKVDTGELFF. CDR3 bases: TGCAGTGCTAGATTCGTGATCAAGGTGGACACCGGGGAGCTTTTTTTT.

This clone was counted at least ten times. CDR3 sequence (DNA): TGTGCCAGCAGCCCTAAAGGGGGAGGCGCTGAAGCTTTCTTT. Residues: CASSPKGGGAEAFF. The chain uses TRBV9 and TRBJ1-1; perhaps TRBD1 as D (6 bases). There are 14 residues in the CDR3. CDR1 and CDR2 (germline): SGDLS, YYNGEE. V lost 4 bases and J 6 bases, leaving 16 bases between the germline ends.

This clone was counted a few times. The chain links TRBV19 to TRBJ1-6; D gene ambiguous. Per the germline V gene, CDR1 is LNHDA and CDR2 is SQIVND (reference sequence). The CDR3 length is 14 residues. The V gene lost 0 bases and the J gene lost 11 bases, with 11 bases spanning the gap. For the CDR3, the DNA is TGTGCCAGTAGTATAGATCGTGGTCGTGCACCCCTCCACTTT. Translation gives CASSIDRGRAPLHF.

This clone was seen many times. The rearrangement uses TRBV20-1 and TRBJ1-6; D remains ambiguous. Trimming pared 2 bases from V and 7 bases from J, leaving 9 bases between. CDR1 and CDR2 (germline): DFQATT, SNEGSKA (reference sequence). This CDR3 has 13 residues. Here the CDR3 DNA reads TGCAGTGCTAGAACTCAGCAAAATTCACCCCTCCACTTT. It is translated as CSARTQQNSPLHF.

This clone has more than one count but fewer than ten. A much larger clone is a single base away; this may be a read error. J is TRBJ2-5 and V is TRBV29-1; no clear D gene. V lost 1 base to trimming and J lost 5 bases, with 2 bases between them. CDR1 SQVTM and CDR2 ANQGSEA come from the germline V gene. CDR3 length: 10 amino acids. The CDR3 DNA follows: TGCAGCGTTGAAGTGGAGACCCAGTACTTC. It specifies CSVEVETQYF. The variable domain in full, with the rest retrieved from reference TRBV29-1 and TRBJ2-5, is SAVISQKPSRDICQRGTSLTIQCQVDSQVTMMFWYRQQPGQSLTLIATANQGSEATYESGFVIDKFPISRPNLTFSTLTVSNMSPEDSSIYLCSVEVETQYFGPGTRLLVL.

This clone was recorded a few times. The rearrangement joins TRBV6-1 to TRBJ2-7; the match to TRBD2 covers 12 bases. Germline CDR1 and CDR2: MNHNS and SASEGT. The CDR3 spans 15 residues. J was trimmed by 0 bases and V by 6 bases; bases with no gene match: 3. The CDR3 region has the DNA TGTGCCAGCAGCCGGACTAGCGGGAACTCCTACGAGCAGTACTTC. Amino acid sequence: CASSRTSGNSYEQYF.

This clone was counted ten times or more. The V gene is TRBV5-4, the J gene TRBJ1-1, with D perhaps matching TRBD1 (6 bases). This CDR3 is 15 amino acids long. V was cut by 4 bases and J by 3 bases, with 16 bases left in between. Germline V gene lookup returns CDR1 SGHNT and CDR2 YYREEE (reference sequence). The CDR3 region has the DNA TGTGCCAGCAGCCACATTGGGGGGCGGTACACTGAAGCTTTCTTT. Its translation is CASSHIGGRYTEAFF.

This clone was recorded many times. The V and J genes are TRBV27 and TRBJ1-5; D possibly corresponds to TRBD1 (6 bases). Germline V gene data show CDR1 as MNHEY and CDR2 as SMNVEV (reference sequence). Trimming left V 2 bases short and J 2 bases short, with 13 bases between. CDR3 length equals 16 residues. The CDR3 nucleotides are TGTGCCAGCAGTTTAATGGGGGCCCGGGGCAATCAGCCCCAGCATTTT. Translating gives CASSLMGARGNQPQHF.

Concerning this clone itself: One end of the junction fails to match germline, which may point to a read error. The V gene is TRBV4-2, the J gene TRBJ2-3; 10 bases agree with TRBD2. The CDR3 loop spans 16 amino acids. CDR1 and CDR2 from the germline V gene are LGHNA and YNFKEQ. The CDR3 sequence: CASSQNSSGSADTQYF. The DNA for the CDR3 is TGTGCCAGCAGCCAAAATTCTAGCGGGAGCGCAGATACTCAGTATTTT.

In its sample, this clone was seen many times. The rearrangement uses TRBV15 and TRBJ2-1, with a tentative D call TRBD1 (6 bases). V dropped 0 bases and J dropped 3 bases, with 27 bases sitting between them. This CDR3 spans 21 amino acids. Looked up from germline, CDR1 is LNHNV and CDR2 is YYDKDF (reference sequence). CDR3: CATSRDLQGRVGAANYNEQFF. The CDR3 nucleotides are TGTGCCACCAGCAGAGACCTACAGGGTCGAGTTGGGGCCGCCAACTACAATGAGCAGTTCTTC.

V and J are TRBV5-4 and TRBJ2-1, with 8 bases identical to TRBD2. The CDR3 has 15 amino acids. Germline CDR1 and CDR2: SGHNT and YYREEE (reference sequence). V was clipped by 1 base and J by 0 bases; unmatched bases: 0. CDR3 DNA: TGTGCCAGCAGCTTGACTAGCGGCTCCTACAATGAGCAGTTCTTC. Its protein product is CASSLTSGSYNEQFF. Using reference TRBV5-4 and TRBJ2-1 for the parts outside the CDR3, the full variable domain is ETGVTQSPTHLIKTRGQQVTLRCSSQSGHNTVSWYQQALGQGPQFIFQYYREEENGRGNFPPRFSGLQFPNYSSELNVNALELDDSALYLCASSLTSGSYNEQFFGPGTRLTVL.

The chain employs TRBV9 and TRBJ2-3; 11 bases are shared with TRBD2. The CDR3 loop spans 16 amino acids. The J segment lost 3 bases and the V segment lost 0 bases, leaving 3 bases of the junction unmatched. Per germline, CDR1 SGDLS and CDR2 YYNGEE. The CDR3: CASSVGPSGRTDTQYF. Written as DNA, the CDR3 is TGTGCCAGCAGCGTAGGCCCTAGCGGGAGGACAGATACGCAGTATTTT. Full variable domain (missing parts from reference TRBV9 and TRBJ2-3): DSGVTQTPKHLITATGQRVTLRCSPRSGDLSVYWYQQSLDQGLQFLIQYYNGEERAKGNILERFSAQQFPDLHSELNLSSLELGDSALYFCASSVGPSGRTDTQYFGPGTRLTVL.

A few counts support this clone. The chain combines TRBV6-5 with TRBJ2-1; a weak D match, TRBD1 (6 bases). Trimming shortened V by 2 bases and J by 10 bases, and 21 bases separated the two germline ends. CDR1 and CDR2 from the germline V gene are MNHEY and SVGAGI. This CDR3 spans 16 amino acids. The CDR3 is CASSYTGRNAGDEQFF. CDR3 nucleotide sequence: TGTGCCAGCAGTTACACGGGTAGGAATGCAGGGGACGAGCAGTTCTTC.

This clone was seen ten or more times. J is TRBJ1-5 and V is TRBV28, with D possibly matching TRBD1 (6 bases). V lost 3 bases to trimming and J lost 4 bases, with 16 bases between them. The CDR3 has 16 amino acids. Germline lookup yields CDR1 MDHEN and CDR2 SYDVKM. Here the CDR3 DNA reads TGTGCCAGCAGTTTCGGGGGCAGGGGAAGGAATCAGCCCCAGCATTTT. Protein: CASSFGGRGRNQPQHF.